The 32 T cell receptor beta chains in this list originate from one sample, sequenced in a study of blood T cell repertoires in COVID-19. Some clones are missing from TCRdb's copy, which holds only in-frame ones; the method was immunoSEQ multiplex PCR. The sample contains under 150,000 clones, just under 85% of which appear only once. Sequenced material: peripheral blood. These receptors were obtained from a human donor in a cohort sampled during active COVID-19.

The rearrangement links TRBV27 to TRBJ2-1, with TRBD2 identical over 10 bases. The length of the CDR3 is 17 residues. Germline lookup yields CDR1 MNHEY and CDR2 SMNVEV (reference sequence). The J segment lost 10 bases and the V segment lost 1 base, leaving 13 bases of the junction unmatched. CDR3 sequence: CASSLFRGGTSASEQFF. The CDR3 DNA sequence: TGTGCCAGCAGTTTATTTAGGGGGGGGACTAGCGCATCCGAGCAGTTCTTC.

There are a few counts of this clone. The CDR3 loop is CASSPTSGSAGELFF. CDR3 DNA sequence: TGTGCCAGCAGCCCGACTAGCGGGAGTGCCGGGGAGCTGTTTTTT. This chain connects TRBV9 to TRBJ2-2; 12 nucleotides agree with TRBD2. The CDR3 loop spans 15 amino acids. Germline V lookup: CDR1 SGDLS, CDR2 YYNGEE. After removal of 4 bases from V and 6 bases from J, the junction contained 4 bases not matched to a gene. The variable domain in full, completed from reference TRBV9 and TRBJ2-2, reads DSGVTQTPKHLITATGQRVTLRCSPRSGDLSVYWYQQSLDQGLQFLIQYYNGEERAKGNILERFSAQQFPDLHSELNLSSLELGDSALYFCASSPTSGSAGELFFGEGSRLTVL.

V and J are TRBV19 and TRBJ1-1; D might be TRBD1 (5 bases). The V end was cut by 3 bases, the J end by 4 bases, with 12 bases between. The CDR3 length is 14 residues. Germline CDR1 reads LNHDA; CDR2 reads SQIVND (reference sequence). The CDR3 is CASSMGQVGTEAFF. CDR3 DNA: TGTGCCAGTAGTATGGGGCAGGTGGGCACTGAAGCTTTCTTT.

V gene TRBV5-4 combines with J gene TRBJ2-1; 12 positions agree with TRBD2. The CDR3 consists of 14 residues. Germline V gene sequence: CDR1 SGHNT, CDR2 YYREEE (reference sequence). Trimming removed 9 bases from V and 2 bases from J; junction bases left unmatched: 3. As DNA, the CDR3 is TGTGCCACCGGACTAGCGGGAACCTACAATGAGCAGTTCTTC. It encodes CATGLAGTYNEQFF.

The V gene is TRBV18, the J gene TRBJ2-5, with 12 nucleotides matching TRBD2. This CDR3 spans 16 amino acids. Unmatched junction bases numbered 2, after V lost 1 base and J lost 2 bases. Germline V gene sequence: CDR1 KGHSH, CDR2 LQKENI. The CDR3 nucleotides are TGTGCCAGCTCACCACGGACTAGCGGGGCTCAAGAGACCCAGTACTTC. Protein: CASSPRTSGAQETQYF.

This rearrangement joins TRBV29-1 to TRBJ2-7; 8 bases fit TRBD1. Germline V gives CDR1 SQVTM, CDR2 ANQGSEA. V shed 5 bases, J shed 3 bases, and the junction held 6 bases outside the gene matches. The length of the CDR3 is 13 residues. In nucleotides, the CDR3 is TGCAGCGTTCCGGGACAGGCCAACTACGAGCAGTACTTC. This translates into CSVPGQANYEQYF.

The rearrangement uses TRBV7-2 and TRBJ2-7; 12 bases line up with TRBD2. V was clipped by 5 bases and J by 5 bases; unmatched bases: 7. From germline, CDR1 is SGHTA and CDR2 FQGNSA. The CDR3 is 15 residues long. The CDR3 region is CASSPRTSGVNEQYF. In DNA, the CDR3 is TGTGCCAGCAGCCCGCGGACTAGCGGGGTAAACGAGCAGTACTTC. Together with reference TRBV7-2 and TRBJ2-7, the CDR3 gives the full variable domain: GAGVSQSPSNKVTEKGKDVELRCDPISGHTALYWYRQSLGQGLEFLIYFQGNSAPDKSGLPSDRFSAERTGGSVSTLTIQRTQQEDSAVYLCASSPRTSGVNEQYFGPGTRLTVT.

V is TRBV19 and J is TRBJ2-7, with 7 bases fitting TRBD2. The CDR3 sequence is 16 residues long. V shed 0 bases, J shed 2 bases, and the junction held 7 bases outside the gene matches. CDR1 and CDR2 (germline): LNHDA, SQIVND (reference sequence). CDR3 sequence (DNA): TGTGCCAGTAGTATAGATATGGCTAGCGGCACCTACGAGCAGTACTTC. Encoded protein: CASSIDMASGTYEQYF.

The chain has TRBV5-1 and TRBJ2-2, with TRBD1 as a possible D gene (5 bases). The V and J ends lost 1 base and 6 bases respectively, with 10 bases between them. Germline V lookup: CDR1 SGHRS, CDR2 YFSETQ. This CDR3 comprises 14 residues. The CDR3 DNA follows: TGCGCCAGCAGCTTGAAAGGGGTCGCCGGGGAGCTGTTTTTT. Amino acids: CASSLKGVAGELFF.

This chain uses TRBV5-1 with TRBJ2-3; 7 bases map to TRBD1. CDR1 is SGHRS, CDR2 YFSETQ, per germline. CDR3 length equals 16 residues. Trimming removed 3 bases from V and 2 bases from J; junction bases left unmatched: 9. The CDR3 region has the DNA TGCGCCAGCAGCTATGCCGGGACAGCAAACACAGATACGCAGTATTTT. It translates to CASSYAGTANTDTQYF.

DNA for the CDR3: TGTGCCAGCAGCTACCCAGCGGGGACTAGCGGGGGTATAGGCACAGATACGCAGTATTTT. Translation: CASSYPAGTSGGIGTDTQYF. The rearrangement uses TRBV5-4 and TRBJ2-3, with TRBD2 matching over 14 bases. The CDR3 is 20 residues long. Looked up from germline, CDR1 is SGHNT and CDR2 is YYREEE (reference sequence). V dropped 3 bases and J dropped 1; count of bases not matched to a gene: 13.

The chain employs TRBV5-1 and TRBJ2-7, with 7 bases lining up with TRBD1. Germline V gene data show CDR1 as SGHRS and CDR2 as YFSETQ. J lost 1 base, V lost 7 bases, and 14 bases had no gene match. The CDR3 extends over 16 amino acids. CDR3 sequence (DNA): TGCGCCAGCCGGCTGACAGGGACGGGCCTTTCCTACGAGCAGTACTTC. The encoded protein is CASRLTGTGLSYEQYF.

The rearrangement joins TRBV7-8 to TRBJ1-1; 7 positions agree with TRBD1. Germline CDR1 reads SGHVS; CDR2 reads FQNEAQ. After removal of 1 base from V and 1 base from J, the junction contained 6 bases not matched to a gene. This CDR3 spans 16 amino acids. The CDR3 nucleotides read TGTGCCAGCAGCTTAGACAGGGGAAGGGAGAACACTGAAGCTTTCTTT. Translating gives CASSLDRGRENTEAFF. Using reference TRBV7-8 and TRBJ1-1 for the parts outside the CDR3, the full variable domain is GAGVSQSPRYKVAKRGQDVALRCDPISGHVSLFWYQQALGQGPEFLTYFQNEAQLDKSGLPSDRFFAERPEGSVSTLKIQRTQQEDSAVYLCASSLDRGRENTEAFFGQGTRLTVV.

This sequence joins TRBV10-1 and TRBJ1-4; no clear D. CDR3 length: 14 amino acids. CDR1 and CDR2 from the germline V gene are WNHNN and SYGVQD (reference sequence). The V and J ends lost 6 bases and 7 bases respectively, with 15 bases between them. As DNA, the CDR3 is TGCGCCAGCAGCCCAGACGGGGAGGCTGAAAAACTGTTTTTT. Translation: CASSPDGEAEKLFF.

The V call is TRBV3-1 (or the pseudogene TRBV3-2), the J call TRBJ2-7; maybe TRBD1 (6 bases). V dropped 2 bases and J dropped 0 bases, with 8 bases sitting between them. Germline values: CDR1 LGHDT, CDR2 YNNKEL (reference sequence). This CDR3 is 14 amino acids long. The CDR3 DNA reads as TGTGCCAGCAGCCAATGGGACAACTCCTACGAGCAGTACTTC. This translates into CASSQWDNSYEQYF.

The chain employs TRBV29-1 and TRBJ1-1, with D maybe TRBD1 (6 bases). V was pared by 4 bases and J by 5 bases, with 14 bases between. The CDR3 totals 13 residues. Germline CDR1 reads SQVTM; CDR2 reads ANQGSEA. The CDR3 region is CSVAPQGGTEAFF. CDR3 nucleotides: TGCAGCGTTGCCCCACAGGGTGGGACTGAAGCTTTCTTT.

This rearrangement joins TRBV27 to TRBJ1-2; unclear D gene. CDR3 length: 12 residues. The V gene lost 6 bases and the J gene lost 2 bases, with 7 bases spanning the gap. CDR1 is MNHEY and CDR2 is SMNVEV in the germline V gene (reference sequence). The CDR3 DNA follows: TGTGCCAGCAGAAGCCGGAACTATGGCTACACCTTC. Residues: CASRSRNYGYTF.

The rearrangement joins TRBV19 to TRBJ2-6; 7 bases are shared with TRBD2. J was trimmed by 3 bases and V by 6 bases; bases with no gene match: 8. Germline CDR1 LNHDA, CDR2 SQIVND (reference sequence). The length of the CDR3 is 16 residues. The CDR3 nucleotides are TGTGCCAGTAGAGGGGCTAGCGGAGGTGGGGCCAACGTCCTGACTTTC. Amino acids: CASRGASGGGANVLTF.

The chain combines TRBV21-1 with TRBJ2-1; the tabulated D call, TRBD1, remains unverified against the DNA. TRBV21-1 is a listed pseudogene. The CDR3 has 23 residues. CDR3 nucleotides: TGTGCCAGCAGCACCCAGGGGGCGTATGGAGGCCGTATCTTCCCCCTGGCGTGTAATGAGCAGTTCTTC. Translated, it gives CASSTQGAYGGRIFPLACNEQFF.

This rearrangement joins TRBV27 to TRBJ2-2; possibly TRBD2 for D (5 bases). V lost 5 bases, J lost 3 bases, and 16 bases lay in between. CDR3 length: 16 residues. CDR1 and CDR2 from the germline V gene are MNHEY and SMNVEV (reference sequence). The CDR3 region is CASSARGRADTGELFF. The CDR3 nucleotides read TGTGCCAGCAGTGCCCGTGGGCGGGCGGACACCGGGGAGCTGTTTTTT.

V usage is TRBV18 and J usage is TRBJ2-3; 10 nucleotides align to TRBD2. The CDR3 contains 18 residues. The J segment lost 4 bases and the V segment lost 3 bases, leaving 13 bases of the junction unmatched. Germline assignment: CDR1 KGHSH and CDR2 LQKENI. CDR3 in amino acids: CASSPLLLAGVPPDTQYF. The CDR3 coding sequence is TGTGCCAGCTCACCCCTTCTCCTAGCGGGGGTTCCACCAGATACGCAGTATTTT.

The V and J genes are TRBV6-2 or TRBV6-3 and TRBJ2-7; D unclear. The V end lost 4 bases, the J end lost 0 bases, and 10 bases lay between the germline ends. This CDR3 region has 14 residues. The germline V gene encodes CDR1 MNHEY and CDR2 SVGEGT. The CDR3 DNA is TGTGCCAGCAGTTTCGGGTACGACTCCTACGAGCAGTACTTC. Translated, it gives CASSFGYDSYEQYF.

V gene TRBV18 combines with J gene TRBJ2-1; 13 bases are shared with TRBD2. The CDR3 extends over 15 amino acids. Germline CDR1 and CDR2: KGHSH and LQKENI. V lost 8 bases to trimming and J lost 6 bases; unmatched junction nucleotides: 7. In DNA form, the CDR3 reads TGTGCCAGCACACTAGCGGGGGGGCCTTTCAATGAGCAGTTCTTC. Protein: CASTLAGGPFNEQFF. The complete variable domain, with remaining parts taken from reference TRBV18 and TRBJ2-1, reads NAGVMQNPRHLVRRRGQEARLRCSPMKGHSHVYWYRQLPEEGLKFMVYLQKENIIDESGMPKERFSAEFPKEGPSILRIQQVVRGDSAAYFCASTLAGGPFNEQFFGPGTRLTVL.

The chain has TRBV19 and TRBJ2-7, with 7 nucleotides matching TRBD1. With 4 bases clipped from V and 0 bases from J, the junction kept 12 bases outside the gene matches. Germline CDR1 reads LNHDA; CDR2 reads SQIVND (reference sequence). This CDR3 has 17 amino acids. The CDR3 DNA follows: TGTGCCAGTAGTACCTATTCCGACAGGGAAGGCTCCTACGAGCAGTACTTC. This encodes CASSTYSDREGSYEQYF.

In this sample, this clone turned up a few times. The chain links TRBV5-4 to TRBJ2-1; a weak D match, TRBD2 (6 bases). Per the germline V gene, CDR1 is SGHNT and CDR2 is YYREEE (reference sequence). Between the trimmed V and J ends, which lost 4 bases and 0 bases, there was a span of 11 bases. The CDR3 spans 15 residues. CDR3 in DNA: TGTGCCAGCAGCAAGACTAGTGGCTCCTACAATGAGCAGTTCTTC. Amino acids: CASSKTSGSYNEQFF.

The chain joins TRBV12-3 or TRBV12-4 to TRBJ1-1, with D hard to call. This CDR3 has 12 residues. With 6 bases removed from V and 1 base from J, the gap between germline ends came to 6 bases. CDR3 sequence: CASRGGNTEAFF. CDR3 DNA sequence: TGTGCCAGCAGGGGAGGGAACACTGAAGCTTTCTTT.

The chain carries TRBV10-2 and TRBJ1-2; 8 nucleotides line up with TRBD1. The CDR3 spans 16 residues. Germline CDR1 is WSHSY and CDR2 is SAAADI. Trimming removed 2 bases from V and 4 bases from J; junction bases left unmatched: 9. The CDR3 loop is CASSESRGPAIYGYTF. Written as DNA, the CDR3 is TGCGCCAGCAGTGAGAGCAGGGGGCCTGCTATCTATGGCTACACCTTC.

In DNA form, the CDR3 reads TGTGCCAGCAGAAGCGCCACCGGGGAGCTGTTTTTT. As protein: CASRSATGELFF. This chain uses TRBV6-6 with TRBJ2-2; no definite D call. The CDR3 extends over 12 amino acids. Germline-derived CDR1 and CDR2 are MNHNY and SVGAGI (reference sequence). Trimming cost V 6 bases and J 4 bases, with 6 bases left between them.

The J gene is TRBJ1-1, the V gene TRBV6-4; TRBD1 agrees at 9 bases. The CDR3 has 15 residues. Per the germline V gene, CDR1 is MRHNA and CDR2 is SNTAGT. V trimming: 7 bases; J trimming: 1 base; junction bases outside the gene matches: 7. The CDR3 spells CASKPTTGGNTEAFF. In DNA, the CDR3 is TGTGCCAGCAAACCTACGACAGGGGGGAACACTGAAGCTTTCTTT.

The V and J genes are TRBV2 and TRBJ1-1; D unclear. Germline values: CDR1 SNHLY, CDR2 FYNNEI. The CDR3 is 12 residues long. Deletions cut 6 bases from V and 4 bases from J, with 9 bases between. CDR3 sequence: CASRSPGTEAFF. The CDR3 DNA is TGTGCCAGCAGGTCTCCGGGCACTGAAGCTTTCTTT.

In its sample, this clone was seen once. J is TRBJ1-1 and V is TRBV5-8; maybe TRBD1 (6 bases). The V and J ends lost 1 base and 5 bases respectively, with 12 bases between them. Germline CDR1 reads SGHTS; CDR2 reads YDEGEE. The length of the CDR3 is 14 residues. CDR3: CASSLRGWRTEAFF. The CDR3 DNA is TGTGCCAGCAGCTTGAGGGGGTGGAGGACTGAAGCTTTCTTT. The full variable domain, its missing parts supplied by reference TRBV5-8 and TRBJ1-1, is EAGVTQSPTHLIKTRGQQATLRCSPISGHTSVYWYQQALGLGLQFLLWYDEGEERNRGNFPPRFSGRQFPNYSSELNVNALELEDSALYLCASSLRGWRTEAFFGQGTRLTVV.

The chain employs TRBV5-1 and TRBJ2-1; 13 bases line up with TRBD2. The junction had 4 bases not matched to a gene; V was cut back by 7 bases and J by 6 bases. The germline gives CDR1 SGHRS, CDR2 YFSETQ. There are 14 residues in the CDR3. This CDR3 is CASATSGGVNEQFF. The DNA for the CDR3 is TGCGCCAGCGCAACTAGCGGGGGGGTCAATGAGCAGTTCTTC.